This T cell receptor (beta chain) was identified during a study of cytomegalovirus exposure and HLA in healthy donors. On the study more broadly: Findings of an earlier analysis included about 100 million unique TCR beta sequences from 180 million or so T cells.

The CDR3 sequence is 16 residues long. The germline V gene encodes CDR1 LGHNA and CDR2 YSLEER. Turning to this clone: Its antigen remains unidentified. A read error may account for a junction end that differs from germline.

Study-wide results and caveats: An analysis done earlier found most TCR beta V segments productive about 87% or about 30% of the time. Using the classifier, cytomegalovirus status was reportedly diagnosed with high specificity and sensitivity. Associated with cytomegalovirus, according to the listing, were approximately 160 TCR beta chains.

Amplification used 60 Vbeta primers and 13 Jbeta primers. The repertoire was sequenced with immunoSEQ multiplex PCR; TCRdb's copy has only in-frame clones and lacks some. The table has under 150,000 clones, 80% to 90% seen once; the top ten hold 2% to 3%. The chain uses TRBV4-3 and TRBJ1-4; 10 nucleotides line up with TRBD1. This TCR came from a man aged 50 to 60 in good health and CMV-seronegative. Sequenced sample: PBMCs. CDR3 sequence: CASSQRQGATNGKLFF. Written as DNA, the CDR3 is TGCGCCAGCAGCCAGAGACAGGGGGCAACTAATGGAAAACTGTTTTTT.